This entry lists 20 T cell receptor beta chains sequenced from one sample in a study of blood T cell repertoires in COVID-19. Measured with immunoSEQ multiplex PCR; TCRdb has only the in-frame clones, and not every one. The sample has 200,000 to 250,000 clones, 83% seen once; the top ten hold about 5.3%. The sample taken for sequencing was PBMCs or T cells enriched from blood (not recorded which). The receptors shown here come from a woman between 50 and 59 years old who had been exposed to COVID-19.

The chain joins TRBV24-1 to TRBJ1-1; D is perhaps TRBD1 (6 bases). V was clipped by 1 base and J by 10 bases, with 9 bases between them. CDR3 length: 12 residues. Germline values: CDR1 KGHDR, CDR2 SFDVKD. CDR3 coding DNA: TGTGCCACCAGTGATTTAGGGGGATTAGCTTTCTTT. It encodes CATSDLGGLAFF.

This chain uses TRBV18 with TRBJ1-1, with D possibly TRBD1 on 5 matching bases. This CDR3 comprises 14 residues. The V gene lost 3 bases and the J gene lost 8 bases, with 16 bases spanning the gap. Germline V gene sequence: CDR1 KGHSH, CDR2 LQKENI. This CDR3 is CASSPSRGSTEAFF. CDR3 in DNA: TGTGCCAGCTCACCCTCCCGGGGGAGCACCGAAGCTTTCTTT.

The chain joins TRBV6-1 to TRBJ1-1; 8 nucleotides align to TRBD1. CDR3 size: 13 residues. From germline, CDR1 is MNHNS and CDR2 SASEGT. J lost 8 bases, V lost 7 bases, and 9 bases had no gene match. CDR3 in amino acids: CASTLDRGPEAFF. Here the CDR3 DNA reads TGTGCCAGCACCCTAGACAGGGGACCAGAAGCTTTCTTT.

The chain uses TRBV7-9 and TRBJ1-1; the D gene is possibly TRBD1 (5 bases). This CDR3 has 13 residues. V lost 6 bases and J lost 5, with 13 bases in between. Germline loops: CDR1 SEHNR, CDR2 FQNEAQ (reference sequence). The CDR3, as DNA: TGTGCCAGCAGACCCAGGGTGGAGACTGAAGCTTTCTTT. Its translation: CASRPRVETEAFF.

This clone was found once. The chain couples TRBV18 to TRBJ1-3, with a possible D match to TRBD1 (6 bases). CDR1 is KGHSH and CDR2 is LQKENI in the germline V gene. Trimming took off 2 bases at V and 0 bases at J, with 11 bases between the two ends. This CDR3 contains 16 residues. This chain's CDR3 is CASSPGQGFSGNTIYF. In DNA form, the CDR3 reads TGTGCCAGCTCACCAGGTCAGGGGTTCTCTGGAAACACCATATATTTT.

This chain links TRBV14 with TRBJ2-5, with TRBD2 matching 11 bases. V dropped 4 bases and J dropped 2; count of bases not matched to a gene: 3. Germline CDR1 SGHDN, CDR2 FVKESK. CDR3 length equals 15 residues. The CDR3 region has the DNA TGTGCCAGCAGCCCAATAGCGGGGGGGCAAGAGACCCAGTACTTC. It is translated as CASSPIAGGQETQYF.

The chain links TRBV5-1 to TRBJ2-3, with 7 bases identical to TRBD1. The germline gives CDR1 SGHRS, CDR2 YFSETQ. Trimming removed 4 bases from V and 7 bases from J; junction bases left unmatched: 12. This CDR3 is 15 amino acids long. CDR3 residues: CASSPAPQQGYTQYF. The CDR3 DNA reads TGCGCCAGCAGCCCGGCCCCCCAACAGGGGTATACGCAGTATTTT.

The V call is TRBV6-5, the J call TRBJ2-7; the D is unclear. V lost 5 bases and J 4 bases, leaving 15 bases between the germline ends. This CDR3 is 14 amino acids long. Germline CDR1 and CDR2: MNHEY and SVGAGI. CDR3 protein: CASSLGQAPYEQYF. DNA of the CDR3: TGTGCCAGCAGTCTGGGTCAGGCCCCTTACGAGCAGTACTTC.

V is TRBV9 and J is TRBJ2-7; 9 bases line up with TRBD1. The CDR3 totals 15 residues. The trim removed 0 bases at V and 3 bases at J, leaving 4 bases unmatched. Germline V gene data show CDR1 as SGDLS and CDR2 as YYNGEE. CDR3 region: CASSVATGGYYEQYF. In nucleotides, the CDR3 is TGTGCCAGCAGCGTAGCGACAGGGGGATACTACGAGCAGTACTTC.

This chain links TRBV7-9 with TRBJ2-1; possible D gene TRBD2, 7 bases. The germline CDR1 and CDR2 sequences are SEHNR and FQNEAQ (reference sequence). Trimming removed 4 bases from V and 7 bases from J, with 20 bases in between. This CDR3 comprises 16 residues. The CDR3 here is CASSSPWEGGRNEQFF. The CDR3 region has the DNA TGTGCCAGCAGCTCACCGTGGGAGGGGGGGCGGAATGAGCAGTTCTTC.

This sequence joins TRBV9 and TRBJ2-7; 10 bases line up with TRBD1. The V gene's germline CDR1 is SGDLS and CDR2 YYNGEE. V was pared by 3 bases and J by 6 bases, with 6 bases of the junction left unmatched. CDR3 length equals 14 residues. DNA of the CDR3: TGTGCCAGCAGCGCCTCGGGACAGGGGATCGAGCAGTACTTC. This sequence encodes CASSASGQGIEQYF. Full variable domain (remainder filled in from reference TRBV9 and TRBJ2-7): DSGVTQTPKHLITATGQRVTLRCSPRSGDLSVYWYQQSLDQGLQFLIQYYNGEERAKGNILERFSAQQFPDLHSELNLSSLELGDSALYFCASSASGQGIEQYFGPGTRLTVT.

This sequence joins TRBV7-7 and TRBJ2-1; TRBD1 matches at 8 bases. Losses at the gene ends were 5 bases for V and 5 bases for J; bases not matched to a gene: 8. The V gene's germline CDR1 is SSHAT and CDR2 FNYEAQ (reference sequence). The CDR3 runs to 15 residues. The chain's CDR3 is CASSARTGQDNEQFF. CDR3 nucleotides: TGTGCCAGCAGCGCCCGGACAGGGCAGGACAATGAGCAGTTCTTC.

The chain uses TRBV27 and TRBJ1-4; 8 bases match TRBD1. The ends lost 2 bases at V and 8 bases at J; junction bases unmatched: 4. The V gene's germline CDR1 is MNHEY and CDR2 SMNVEV (reference sequence). This CDR3 has 14 residues. In DNA, the CDR3 is TGTGCCAGCAGTTTACAGGGGGCGAGGGAAAAACTGTTTTTT. This sequence encodes CASSLQGAREKLFF.

The chain carries TRBV29-1 and TRBJ1-2; 9 positions agree with TRBD1. Germline-derived CDR1 and CDR2 are SQVTM and ANQGSEA. The CDR3 has 12 amino acids. Trimming removed 1 base from V and 7 bases from J; junction bases left unmatched: 1. CDR3 coding DNA: TGCAGCGTTGAAGGACAGGGGGGTGGCTACACCTTC. It encodes CSVEGQGGGYTF.

J is TRBJ1-2 and V is TRBV14; D might be TRBD1 (5 bases). V was trimmed by 4 bases and J by 4 bases, leaving 13 bases between them. Germline V gene sequence: CDR1 SGHDN, CDR2 FVKESK. The CDR3 runs 14 residues. In nucleotides, the CDR3 is TGTGCCAGCAGCCTGGCCGGGACTTCCTATGGCTACACCTTC. It codes for CASSLAGTSYGYTF. Looking up the rest from reference TRBV14 and TRBJ1-2 gives the full variable domain: EAGVTQFPSHSVIEKGQTVTLRCDPISGHDNLYWYRRVMGKEIKFLLHFVKESKQDESGMPNNRFLAERTGGTYSTLKVQPAELEDSGVYFCASSLAGTSYGYTFGSGTRLTVV.

This rearrangement joins TRBV6-1 to TRBJ1-3, with TRBD1 identical over 7 bases. Germline CDR1 MNHNS, CDR2 SASEGT. The CDR3 sequence is 15 residues long. V lost 2 bases and J lost 3; bases outside the gene matches: 4. The CDR3 loop is CASSEWGQRGNTIYF. The CDR3 region has the DNA TGTGCCAGCAGTGAATGGGGACAGCGTGGAAACACCATATATTTT.

The chain uses TRBV30 and TRBJ2-1; TRBD2 matches 11 bases. V lost 1 base, J lost 3 bases, and 5 bases stayed unmatched. Germline V gives CDR1 GTSNPN, CDR2 SVGIG (reference sequence). The length of the CDR3 is 16 residues. Written as DNA, the CDR3 is TGTGCCTGGAGTGCCGGGACTAGCGGTTACTACAATGAGCAGTTCTTC. Translated: CAWSAGTSGYYNEQFF. The full variable domain, with the rest looked up from reference TRBV30 and TRBJ2-1, is SQTIHQWPATLVQPVGSPLSLECTVEGTSNPNLYWYRQAAGRGLQLLFYSVGIGQISSEVPQNLSASRPQDRQFILSSKKLLLSDSGFYLCAWSAGTSGYYNEQFFGPGTRLTVL.

There are a few counts of this clone. The V and J genes are TRBV21-1 and TRBJ2-2; the table's D call TRBD1 went unverified against the DNA. TRBV21-1 is given as a pseudogene. This CDR3 is built from 15 residues. The CDR3 DNA is TGTGCCAGCAGCAAGGGGCCCGAGAACACCGGGGAGCTGTTTTTT. It specifies CASSKGPENTGELFF.

With regard to this clone: The junction departs from the called germline gene at one end, perhaps through a read error. CDR3 DNA sequence: TGTGTCAGCAGTCTAACAGGGATGGAGGGCTACACCTTC. It is translated as CVSSLTGMEGYTF. The V and J genes are TRBV2 and TRBJ1-2, with D maybe TRBD1 (6 bases). The CDR3 runs 13 residues. CDR1 and CDR2 from the germline V gene are SNHLY and FYNNEI.

The rearrangement links TRBV7-8 to TRBJ2-6, with D possibly being TRBD2 (5 bases). The CDR3 is made up of 16 amino acids. Trimming removed 0 bases at V and 3 bases at J, with 9 bases between. Germline V gene lookup returns CDR1 SGHVS and CDR2 FQNEAQ. The CDR3 protein is CASSLARTSGANVLTF. The CDR3 DNA is TGTGCCAGCAGCTTAGCTCGAACTAGTGGGGCCAACGTCCTGACTTTC. Filled out from reference TRBV7-8 and TRBJ2-6, the complete variable domain reads GAGVSQSPRYKVAKRGQDVALRCDPISGHVSLFWYQQALGQGPEFLTYFQNEAQLDKSGLPSDRFFAERPEGSVSTLKIQRTQQEDSAVYLCASSLARTSGANVLTFGAGSRLTVL.